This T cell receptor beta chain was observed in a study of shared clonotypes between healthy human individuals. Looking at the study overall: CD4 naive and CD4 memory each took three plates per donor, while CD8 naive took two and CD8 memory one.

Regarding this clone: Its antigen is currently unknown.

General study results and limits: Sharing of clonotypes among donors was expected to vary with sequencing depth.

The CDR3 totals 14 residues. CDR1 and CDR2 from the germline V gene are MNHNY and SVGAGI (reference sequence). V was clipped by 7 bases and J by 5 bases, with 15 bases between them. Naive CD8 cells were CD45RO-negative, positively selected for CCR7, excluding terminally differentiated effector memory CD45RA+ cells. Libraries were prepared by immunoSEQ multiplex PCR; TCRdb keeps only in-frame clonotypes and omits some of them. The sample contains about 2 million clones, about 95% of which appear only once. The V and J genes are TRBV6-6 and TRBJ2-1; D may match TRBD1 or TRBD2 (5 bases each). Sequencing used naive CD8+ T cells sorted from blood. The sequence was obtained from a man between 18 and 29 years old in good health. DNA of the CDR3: TGTGCCAGCACCCCGGGGCTGCCGGACAATGAGCAGTTCTTC. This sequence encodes CASTPGLPDNEQFF.